This is a list of T cell receptor beta chains from one sample in a study of blood T cell repertoires in COVID-19. Repertoires were generated with immunoSEQ multiplex PCR, while TCRdb's copy carries only in-frame clones and drops some. The sample yields hundreds of thousands of clones, roughly 89% seen once. What was sequenced was peripheral blood. These receptors all come from a woman aged 30 to 39 with COVID-19, enrolled during active disease. CDR3s include the opening cysteine and the closing phenylalanine or tryptophan. D genes are given only for firm matches. Where a row states a size, it is once, few, many or the class of an expanded clone; other rows omit it.

>NA|TRBV27|TRBJ2-7|NA
CASSLGRAYYEQYF
TGTGCCAGCAGTTTGGGGAGAGCCTACTACGAGCAGTACTTC
>NA|TRBV15|TRBJ2-3|NA
CATSRDIGGSTDTQYF
TGTGCCACCAGCAGAGATATAGGAGGGAGCACAGATACGCAGTATTTT
>TRBD2|TRBV2|TRBJ2-2|NA
CASRTTSVGELFF
TGTGCCAGCAGAACGACTAGCGTCGGGGAGCTGTTTTTT
>NA|TRBV5-1|TRBJ2-3|NA
CASSPETYSTDTQYF
TGCGCCAGCAGCCCAGAGACTTATAGCACAGATACGCAGTATTTT
>NA|TRBV28|TRBJ2-7|NA
CASSSYFEEQYF
TGTGCCAGCAGTTCCTACTTCGAGGAGCAGTACTTC
>TRBD2|TRBV7-2|TRBJ2-1|NA
CASSPVSGGVDEQFF
TGTGCCAGCAGCCCAGTTAGCGGGGGGGTGGATGAGCAGTTCTTC
>NA|TRBV4-1|TRBJ1-2|NA
CASSQGITVTYGYTF
TGCGCCAGCAGCCAAGGGATCACAGTTACCTATGGCTACACCTTC
>TRBD1|TRBV5-1|TRBJ1-2|NA
CASSGEGQAYNYGYTF
TGCGCCAGCAGCGGAGAGGGACAGGCATATAACTATGGCTACACCTTC
>NA|TRBV5-4|TRBJ1-2|once
CASSLPAPEDGYTF
TGTGCCAGCAGCCTCCCCGCCCCGGAGGATGGCTACACCTTC
>NA|TRBV7-9|TRBJ2-7|few
CASSPLPGRNEQYF
TGTGCCAGCAGCCCCCTGCCAGGTAGGAACGAGCAGTACTTC
>NA|TRBV6-5|TRBJ1-6|NA
CASSYSREPLHF
TGTGCCAGCAGTTACTCGAGGGAACCCCTCCACTTT
>NA|TRBV3-1/TRBV3-2|TRBJ2-7|NA
CASSHQLLSSYEQYF
TGTGCCAGCAGCCATCAACTATTAAGCTCCTACGAGCAGTACTTC
>TRBD1|TRBV4-1|TRBJ1-2|NA
CASSQERDRGVYGYTF
TGCGCCAGCAGCCAAGAAAGGGACAGGGGGGTGTATGGCTACACCTTC
>TRBD1|TRBV29-1|TRBJ1-6|NA
CRDSGTGTGSYNSPLHF
TGCAGAGATTCCGGGACAGGCACTGGCTCCTATAATTCACCCCTCCACTTT
>NA|TRBV3-1/TRBV3-2|TRBJ1-6|NA
CASSQDPPKVGNSPLHF
TGTGCCAGCAGCCAAGATCCCCCTAAGGTCGGGAATTCACCCCTCCACTTT
>TRBD1|TRBV10-1|TRBJ1-1|NA
CASSETGTGKHTEAFF
TGCGCCAGCAGTGAGACCGGGACAGGGAAACACACTGAAGCTTTCTTT
>NA|TRBV5-5|TRBJ2-2|NA
CASSLGPLDTGELFF
TGTGCCAGCAGCTTGGGTCCCTTAGACACCGGGGAGCTGTTTTTT
>NA|TRBV21-1|TRBJ2-1|NA
CASSGTTGGENRSGTSNEQFF
TGTGCCAGCAGCGGAACTACGGGGGGGGAGAATAGATCTGGCACGAGCAATGAGCAGTTCTTC
>TRBD1|TRBV7-9|TRBJ1-2|NA
CASSLAGSRGNYGYTF
TGTGCCAGCAGCTTAGCGGGCAGCAGGGGGAACTATGGCTACACCTTC
>TRBD1|TRBV6-5|TRBJ2-7|NA
CASRRQGSGYEQYF
TGTGCCAGCAGACGACAGGGTTCGGGCTACGAGCAGTACTTC
>NA|TRBV5-6|TRBJ1-1|NA
CASSFNRVGTEAFF
TGTGCCAGCAGCTTCAACAGGGTGGGCACTGAAGCTTTCTTT
>TRBD1|TRBV29-1|TRBJ1-2|NA
CSVERRDREIYGYTF
TGCAGCGTAGAACGCCGGGACAGGGAAATCTATGGCTACACCTTC
>TRBD1|TRBV5-6|TRBJ2-2|NA
CASSLVGTGGTGELFF
TGTGCCAGCAGCTTGGTCGGGACAGGGGGGACCGGGGAGCTGTTTTTT
>TRBD2|TRBV5-1|TRBJ2-3|NA
CASLLGGGTDTQYF
TGCGCCAGCCTGTTGGGAGGGGGCACAGATACGCAGTATTTT
>NA|TRBV7-7|TRBJ2-2|NA
CASSPWGDLTGELFF
TGTGCCAGCAGCCCCTGGGGGGACCTCACCGGGGAGCTGTTTTTT
>NA|TRBV7-9|TRBJ1-3|NA
CASSLGGSGNTIYF
TGTGCCAGCAGCTTAGGAGGCTCTGGAAACACCATATATTTT
>TRBD1|TRBV7-8|TRBJ2-3|NA
CASSWTGQGLGTDTQYF
TGTGCCAGCAGCTGGACCGGACAGGGTCTTGGAACAGATACGCAGTATTTT
>TRBD2|TRBV9|TRBJ2-2|NA
CASSVVSSGGTGELFF
TGTGCCAGCAGCGTAGTTTCTAGCGGGGGCACCGGGGAGCTGTTTTTT
>NA|TRBV6-5|TRBJ1-2|NA
CASSYEGGREYYGYTF
TGTGCCAGCAGTTACGAAGGCGGCCGAGAATACTATGGCTACACCTTC
>TRBD2|TRBV4-2|TRBJ2-2|NA
CASSQGERGGAGELFF
TGTGCCAGCAGCCAAGGGGAGCGGGGGGGCGCCGGGGAGCTGTTTTTT
>TRBD1|TRBV6-2/TRBV6-3|TRBJ1-5|once
CASGWTGINPNQPQHF
TGTGCCAGCGGTTGGACAGGGATTAACCCTAATCAGCCCCAGCATTTT
>TRBD1|TRBV19|TRBJ1-2|NA
CASSPRDRVNYGYTF
TGTGCCAGTAGTCCCCGGGACAGGGTGAACTATGGCTACACCTTC
>TRBD2|TRBV7-9|TRBJ2-5|NA
CASSPGLAETQYF
TGTGCCAGCAGCCCCGGACTAGCTGAGACCCAGTACTTC
>TRBD1|TRBV5-5|TRBJ1-1|NA
CASSLGTGSNTEAFF
TGTGCCAGCAGCTTGGGGACAGGTTCGAACACTGAAGCTTTCTTT
>TRBD1|TRBV6-5|TRBJ1-2|NA
CASSLNRGTYGYTF
TGTGCCAGCAGTTTAAACAGGGGAACTTATGGCTACACCTTC
>NA|TRBV5-1|TRBJ1-6|NA
CASSLTGSYNSPLHF
TGCGCCAGCAGCTTGACAGGCTCCTATAATTCACCCCTCCACTTT
>TRBD2|TRBV7-7|TRBJ2-1|few
CASSLLPGLMTGEQFF
TGTGCCAGCAGCTTGCTTCCGGGACTAATGACCGGTGAGCAGTTCTTC
>TRBD1|TRBV14|TRBJ1-6|few
CASSQASGQTSSYNSPLHF
TGTGCCAGCAGCCAAGCCTCGGGACAGACCAGCTCCTATAATTCACCCCTCCACTTT
>TRBD1|TRBV5-1|TRBJ2-7|NA
CASSLPDRPSYEQYF
TGCGCCAGCAGCTTGCCGGACAGGCCTTCCTACGAGCAGTACTTC
>TRBD2|TRBV3-1/TRBV3-2|TRBJ2-3|NA
CASSPLVAGAGVDTQYF
TGTGCCAGCAGCCCGCTAGTAGCGGGGGCGGGGGTAGATACGCAGTATTTT
>TRBD1|TRBV12-3/TRBV12-4|TRBJ2-7|NA
CASSGTGYGEQYF
TGTGCCAGCAGTGGGACAGGGTACGGCGAGCAGTACTTC
>TRBD1|TRBV19|TRBJ1-1|NA
CASSIRGGRMNTEAFF
TGTGCCAGTAGTATTCGAGGGGGCCGAATGAACACTGAAGCTTTCTTT
>NA|TRBV3-1/TRBV3-2|TRBJ1-1|NA
CASSQTTRDLATFF
TGTGCCAGCAGCCAAACGACGAGGGATTTAGCGACTTTCTTT
>NA|TRBV12-3/TRBV12-4|TRBJ2-3|NA
CASSLWGPDTQYF
TGTGCCAGCAGTTTATGGGGCCCAGATACGCAGTATTTT
>NA|TRBV10-3|TRBJ1-2|NA
CAISDRAESPGYTF
TGTGCCATCAGTGACAGGGCGGAATCTCCTGGCTACACCTTC
>NA|TRBV6-5|TRBJ2-2|NA
CASSLSSGELFF
TGTGCCAGCAGTCTGAGTTCCGGGGAGCTGTTTTTT
>NA|TRBV3-1/TRBV3-2|TRBJ1-3|once
CASSQGDSLAGNTIYF
TGTGCCAGCAGCCAAGGTGACAGCTTGGCAGGAAACACCATATATTTT
>NA|TRBV2|TRBJ1-1|NA
CASSASNTEAFF
TGTGCCAGCAGTGCTTCTAATACTGAAGCTTTCTTT
>NA|TRBV21-1|TRBJ2-5|NA
CASSHPGGRNRKTQYF
TGTGCCAGCAGCCATCCCGGGGGGCGGAATAGGAAGACCCAGTACTTC
>NA|TRBV19|TRBJ1-5|NA
CASSIATPQPQHF
TGTGCCAGTAGTATAGCAACTCCGCAGCCCCAGCATTTT
>NA|TRBV5-1|TRBJ1-4|once
CASSFSTGVGEKLFF
TGCGCCAGCAGCTTCTCGACCGGGGTGGGTGAAAAACTGTTTTTT
>NA|TRBV5-1|TRBJ2-2|NA
CASSLGGNTGELFF
TGCGCCAGCAGCTTGGGCGGAAACACCGGGGAGCTGTTTTTT
>TRBD1|TRBV28|TRBJ1-2|NA
CASSAYRDRVRGYTF
TGTGCCAGCAGTGCATACCGGGACAGGGTCCGTGGCTACACCTTC
>NA|TRBV4-2|TRBJ2-7|NA
CASSQVFDSTYEQYF
TGTGCCAGCAGCCAAGTTTTTGACAGCACCTACGAGCAGTACTTC
>NA|TRBV14|TRBJ2-3|NA
CASSQSLADTQYF
TGTGCCAGCAGCCAATCTCTAGCAGATACGCAGTATTTT
>TRBD1|TRBV10-1|TRBJ2-2|NA
CASSDPGQGSPGELFF
TGCGCCAGCAGTGACCCGGGACAGGGTAGTCCCGGGGAGCTGTTTTTT
>TRBD2|TRBV7-9|TRBJ2-3|NA
CASSLGLAGPTDTQYF
TGTGCCAGCAGCTTAGGCCTAGCGGGGCCCACAGATACGCAGTATTTT
>TRBD1|TRBV6-5|TRBJ2-1|NA
CASSIGQGAYNEQFF
TGTGCCAGCAGTATCGGACAGGGGGCCTACAATGAGCAGTTCTTC
>TRBD1|TRBV9|TRBJ2-7|NA
CASSVAGTGIDEQYF
TGTGCCAGCAGCGTAGCCGGGACAGGGATCGACGAGCAGTACTTC
>NA|TRBV7-8|TRBJ2-7|once
CASSRTATEPYEQYF
TGTGCCAGCAGCCGGACAGCGACTGAGCCCTACGAGCAGTACTTC